The present entry profiles one T cell receptor beta chain with its context. A second PCR, run for roughly 7 to 11 cycles, used a sample-barcoded 5' primer plus a J-beta primer mix. TCRdb reprocessed the 5' RACE reads with MiXCR, giving one entry per CDR3 protein. The table includes over 1,500,000 distinct CDR3 sequences, around half detected once. The data were obtained in a study of blood T cells in healthy people across ages. All donors came from Russia, were Caucasian and healthy, and spanned ages about 6 to 95. This CDR3 has 15 residues. V lost 5 bases and J lost 4; bases outside the gene matches: 8. Germline assignment: CDR1 MNHNY and CDR2 SVGAGI (reference sequence).

The receptor was isolated from a woman between 35 and 50 years old in good health. The chain carries TRBV6-6 and TRBJ1-2; 9 positions agree with TRBD1. The sample was blood. This chain's CDR3 is CASSERQGEGYGYTF. Written as DNA, the CDR3 is TGTGCCAGCAGTGAGCGACAGGGGGAGGGCTATGGCTACACCTTC.